A single sample gave rise to the 6 T cell receptor beta chains below, sequenced in a study of ipilimumab plus nivolumab after autologous stem cell transplantation. The table came from immunoSEQ multiplex PCR; TCRdb's copy has only in-frame clones and leaves some out. The sample contains 10,000 to 15,000 clones, approximately 68% of which appear only once. The sample consisted of PBMCs, taken in a trial of ipilimumab plus nivolumab as post-transplant consolidation. These receptors all come from a male donor with multiple myeloma.

This chain connects TRBV2 to TRBJ2-5; D is tentatively TRBD1 or TRBD2 (5 bases each). Germline V CDR1 and CDR2: SNHLY, FYNNEI. This CDR3 spans 14 amino acids. The V and J ends lost 5 bases and 2 bases respectively, with 12 bases between them. For the CDR3, the DNA is TGTGCCAGCAGTCCACTAGGGGCTCAAGAGACCCAGTACTTC. This translates into CASSPLGAQETQYF.

This clone was seen a few times. This chain connects TRBV6-6 to TRBJ2-7; 9 bases map to TRBD2. Looked up from germline, CDR1 is MNHNY and CDR2 is SVGAGI (reference sequence). CDR3 size: 16 residues. The junction had 7 bases not matched to a gene; V was cut back by 4 bases and J by 0 bases. The CDR3 spells CASSFSGGLSSYEQYF. In DNA, the CDR3 is TGTGCCAGCAGTTTCAGCGGGGGGCTAAGCTCCTACGAGCAGTACTTC.

The chain links TRBV11-2 to TRBJ2-7; 12 nucleotides match TRBD2. From germline, CDR1 is SGHAT and CDR2 FQNNGV. Trimming at V came to 4 bases and at J to 3 bases, leaving 13 bases not matched to a gene. The CDR3 is 18 amino acids. The CDR3 reads CASSSSTPGLAGVYEQYF. Written as DNA, the CDR3 is TGTGCCAGCAGCTCATCCACGCCGGGACTAGCGGGCGTCTACGAGCAGTACTTC.

V is TRBV28 and J is TRBJ2-5, with TRBD2 as a possible D gene (6 bases). The DNA end is more similar to TRBJ2-7, so the J call may be wrong. The CDR3 is made up of 15 amino acids. Germline CDR1 and CDR2: MDHEN and SYDVKM. In DNA form, the CDR3 reads TGTGCCAGCAGTCTCCGACTAGACCCACGGGACGAGCAGTACTTC. As protein: CASSLRLDPRDEQYF.

The chain employs TRBV7-2 and TRBJ2-1; 16 nucleotides align to TRBD2. CDR3 length: 18 amino acids. V trimming: 5 bases; J trimming: 7 bases; junction bases outside the gene matches: 11. From germline, CDR1 is SGHTA and CDR2 FQGNSA. The DNA of the CDR3 is TGTGCCAGCAGCCCAACCCCGGGACTAGCGGGGGGGCTAAATGAGCAGTTCTTC. Protein sequence: CASSPTPGLAGGLNEQFF.

The chain employs TRBV6-5 and TRBJ1-5; tentatively, D is TRBD1 (5 bases). CDR1 MNHEY and CDR2 SVGAGI come from the germline V gene. The CDR3 length is 14 residues. V was pared by 5 bases and J by 4 bases, with 12 bases between. The CDR3 region is CASSPRGWNQPQHF. CDR3 coding DNA: TGTGCCAGCAGTCCTCGGGGGTGGAATCAGCCCCAGCATTTT.